The clone carrying this T cell receptor (beta chain) was picked up many times. Its specificity is not known. This sample was taken from a study of response to subunit inactivated influenza vaccine. Study-level results: Every seasonal influenza vaccination brings in few new T cells, the authors suggested.

The CDR3 contains 16 residues. V shed 6 bases and J shed 7 bases, with 22 bases lying between them. Germline V gene lookup returns CDR1 PRHDT and CDR2 FYEKMQ (reference sequence). MiXCR was run by TCRdb on the RT-PCR reads, yielding one entry per CDR3 protein. The sample contains over 150,000 distinct CDR3 sequences, roughly a tenth of which appear only once. The sequencing used CD8+ T cells sorted from PBMCs, collected roughly 24 months after vaccination. The chain couples TRBV13 to TRBJ2-1, with D perhaps TRBD1 (6 bases). The source is a man aged 45 to 75 who received an inactivated influenza vaccine. The CDR3 reads CASSFITGRRVNEQFF. CDR3 in DNA: TGTGCCAGCAGTTTCATTACAGGGCGAAGGGTTAATGAGCAGTTCTTC.